A selection of T cell receptor beta chains follows, all from one sample in a study of T cells in Graves' hyperthyroidism and ophthalmopathy. TCRdb fed the multiplex PCR reads into MiXCR, producing one record per CDR3 protein. The sample has under 300,000 distinct CDR3 sequences, 22% seen once; the top ten hold 50% to 75%. Sequencing was performed on blood. Every receptor here comes from a young man with Graves' ophthalmopathy. The CDR3 runs from the conserved cysteine through the conserved F or W. Each record gives: D gene, V gene, clone size, J gene, CDR3 protein, CDR3 DNA. A D gene is named only where the DNA matches it firmly. Only part of the rows carry a size: once, few, many, or a class if the clone is expanded.

D: -; V: TRBV30; size: many; J: TRBJ1-2; CDR3: CAWSENYGYTF; DNA: TGTGCCTGGAGTGAAAACTATGGCTACACCTTC
D: -; V: TRBV5-6; size: -; J: TRBJ2-3; CDR3: CASSSQGTQYF; DNA: TGTGCCAGCAGCTCGCAGGGAACGCAGTATTTT
D: -; V: TRBV20-1; size: -; J: TRBJ1-1; CDR3: CSVAFGQLYTEAFF; DNA: TGCAGTGTTGCATTCGGACAGCTCTACACTGAAGCTTTCTTT
D: -; V: TRBV5-4; size: few; J: TRBJ2-2; CDR3: CASSLGAQNTGELFF; DNA: TGTGCCAGCAGCCTCGGGGCCCAGAACACCGGGGAGCTGTTTTTT
D: -; V: TRBV27; size: -; J: TRBJ2-4; CDR3: CASSSYPGARINIQYF; DNA: TGTGCCAGCAGTTCTTATCCGGGGGCCAGAATAAACATTCAGTACTTC
D: TRBD2; V: TRBV19; size: -; J: TRBJ2-1; CDR3: CARLAGESSYNEQFF; DNA: TGTGCCAGACTAGCGGGAGAGAGCTCCTACAATGAGCAGTTCTTC
D: -; V: TRBV7-2; size: -; J: TRBJ2-1; CDR3: CASSKTTGPHGLNEQFF; DNA: TGTGCCAGCAGCAAAACTACGGGACCCCATGGCCTCAATGAGCAGTTCTTC
D: TRBD1; V: TRBV20-1; size: many; J: TRBJ2-1; CDR3: CSARAPGGEQFF; DNA: TGCAGTGCTAGAGCCCCAGGGGGTGAGCAGTTCTTC
D: TRBD2; V: TRBV28; size: many; J: TRBJ2-5; CDR3: CASSSTSGRASGETQYF; DNA: TGTGCCAGCAGTTCTACTAGCGGGAGGGCCTCGGGGGAGACCCAGTACTTC
D: TRBD2; V: TRBV20-1; size: many; J: TRBJ2-7; CDR3: CSARTSGRSVYEQYF; DNA: TGCAGTGCTCGGACTAGCGGGAGGTCCGTCTACGAGCAGTACTTC
D: -; V: TRBV7-9; size: -; J: TRBJ1-1; CDR3: CASSQGSLTEAFF; DNA: TGTGCCAGCAGCCAGGGTTCCCTGACTGAAGCTTTCTTT
D: -; V: TRBV3-1; size: -; J: TRBJ2-2; CDR3: CASSQVVLGATGELFF; DNA: TGTGCCAGCAGCCAAGTTGTCCTAGGGGCGACCGGGGAGCTGTTTTTT
D: TRBD1; V: TRBV7-3; size: few; J: TRBJ2-2; CDR3: CASSWDRGDGELFF; DNA: TGTGCCAGCAGCTGGGACAGGGGGGACGGGGAGCTGTTTTTT
D: -; V: TRBV6-2/TRBV6-3; size: many; J: TRBJ2-7; CDR3: CASSSRTASYEQYF; DNA: TGTGCCAGCAGTTCCCGGACAGCCTCCTACGAGCAGTACTTC
D: -; V: TRBV3-1; size: -; J: TRBJ1-4; CDR3: CASSPGTFTGEKLFF; DNA: TGTGCCAGCAGTCCCGGGACATTCACGGGGGAAAAACTGTTTTTT
D: -; V: TRBV12-3/TRBV12-4; size: many; J: TRBJ2-7; CDR3: CASSTNLDKVRLGGYEQYF; DNA: TGTGCCAGCAGTACCAATTTGGACAAGGTCCGCCTCGGCGGGTACGAGCAGTACTTC
D: -; V: TRBV3-1; size: few; J: TRBJ1-1; CDR3: CASTPGLLNTEAFF; DNA: TGTGCCAGCACCCCGGGACTTTTAAACACTGAAGCTTTCTTT
D: -; V: TRBV12-3/TRBV12-4; size: -; J: TRBJ2-1; CDR3: CASSMQGNNEQFF; DNA: TGTGCCAGCAGTATGCAGGGAAACAATGAGCAGTTCTTC
D: -; V: TRBV7-9; size: -; J: TRBJ2-7; CDR3: CASSFARVSSHEQYF; DNA: TGTGCCAGCAGCTTTGCTAGGGTATCATCCCACGAGCAGTACTTC
D: -; V: TRBV12-3/TRBV12-4; size: -; J: TRBJ1-2; CDR3: CASSESRGYGYTF; DNA: TGCGCCAGCAGTGAATCGAGAGGCTATGGCTACACCTTC
D: -; V: TRBV28; size: -; J: TRBJ1-3; CDR3: CASFLGSSGNTIYF; DNA: TGTGCCAGCTTTTTAGGGTCCTCTGGAAACACCATATATTTT
D: -; V: TRBV12-5; size: -; J: TRBJ1-5; CDR3: CASGLTSGEGYNQPQHF; DNA: TGTGCTAGTGGTTTGACCTCAGGGGAAGGGTACAATCAGCCCCAGCATTTT
D: TRBD1; V: TRBV24-1; size: few; J: TRBJ1-1; CDR3: CATSTGTGGTAEAFF; DNA: TGTGCCACCAGCACCGGGACAGGGGGTACCGCTGAAGCTTTCTTT